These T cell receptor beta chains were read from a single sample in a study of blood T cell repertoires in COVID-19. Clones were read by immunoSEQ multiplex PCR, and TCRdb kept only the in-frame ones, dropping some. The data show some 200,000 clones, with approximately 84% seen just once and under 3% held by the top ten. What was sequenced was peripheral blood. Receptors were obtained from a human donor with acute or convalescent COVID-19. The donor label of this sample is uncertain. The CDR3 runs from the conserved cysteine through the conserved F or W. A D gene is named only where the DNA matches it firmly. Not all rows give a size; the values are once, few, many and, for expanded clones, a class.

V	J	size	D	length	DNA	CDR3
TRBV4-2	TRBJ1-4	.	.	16	TGTGCCAGCAGCCAAGATCCGACATCCGTGGGTGAAAAACTGTTTTTT	CASSQDPTSVGEKLFF
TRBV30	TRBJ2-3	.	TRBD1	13	TGTGCCTGGAGTGTGGGACAGGGGGATACGCAGTATTTT	CAWSVGQGDTQYF
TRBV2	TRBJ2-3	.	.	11	TGTGCCAGCAGCCAAACAGATACGCAGTATTTT	CASSQTDTQYF
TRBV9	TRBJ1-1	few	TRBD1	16	TGTGCCAGCAGCCCTTCGACAGGGGGATCGAACACTGAAGCTTTCTTT	CASSPSTGGSNTEAFF
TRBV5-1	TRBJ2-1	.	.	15	TGCGCCAGCAGCCCGGCGACTTCGTCCTACAATGAGCAGTTCTTC	CASSPATSSYNEQFF
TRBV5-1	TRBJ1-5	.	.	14	TGCGCCAGCAGCCTAGACAGCAAAAATCAGCCCCAGCATTTT	CASSLDSKNQPQHF
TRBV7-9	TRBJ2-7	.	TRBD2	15	TGTGCCAGCAGCCGAGGGACTAGCGATTCGAGGGAGCAGTACTTC	CASSRGTSDSREQYF
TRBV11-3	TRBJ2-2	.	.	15	TGTGCCAGCACCCCAGGGCCTTCGAACACCGGGGAGCTGTTTTTT	CASTPGPSNTGELFF
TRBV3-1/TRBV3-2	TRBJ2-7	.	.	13	TGTGCCAGCAGCTGGGTAGCGTCAGACGAGCAGTACTTC	CASSWVASDEQYF
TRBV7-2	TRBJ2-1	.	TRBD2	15	TGTGCCAGCAGCTCGTCTAGCGGGAGGCGCGGTGAGCAGTTCTTC	CASSSSSGRRGEQFF
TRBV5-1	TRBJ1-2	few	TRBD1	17	TGCGCCAGCAGCAGGACCGGGACAGGGGGCCAAAGTGATGGCTACACCTTC	CASSRTGTGGQSDGYTF
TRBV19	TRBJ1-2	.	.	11	TGTGCCACCGGGGTGGGAGGAGGCTACACCTTC	CATGVGGGYTF
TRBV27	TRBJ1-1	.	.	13	TGTGCCAGCAGTTTACAGGTGAACACTGAAGCTTTCTTT	CASSLQVNTEAFF
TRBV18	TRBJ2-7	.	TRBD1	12	TGTGCCAGCTCTACAGGGGTCCACGAGCAGTACTTC	CASSTGVHEQYF
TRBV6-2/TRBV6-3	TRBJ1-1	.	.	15	TGTGCCAGCAGTTACTACGGCAGGGCTTACACTGAAGCTTTCTTT	CASSYYGRAYTEAFF
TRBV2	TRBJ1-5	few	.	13	TGTGCCAGCAGGCCGATCCTCGGTCAGCCCCAGCATTTT	CASRPILGQPQHF
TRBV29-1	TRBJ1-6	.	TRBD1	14	TGCAGCGTTGGGACAGGGGGTTATAATTCACCCCTCCACTTT	CSVGTGGYNSPLHF
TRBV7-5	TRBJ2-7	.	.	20	TGTGTCAGAAGCTTAGCAAGGGGCCCTGTATGGAGGGCCCTCTCCTACGAGCAGTACTTC	CVRSLARGPVWRALSYEQYF
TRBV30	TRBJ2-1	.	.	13	TGTGCCTGGGGGAAGGTTACGGGCAATGAGCAGTTCTTC	CAWGKVTGNEQFF
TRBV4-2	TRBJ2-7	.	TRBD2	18	TGTGCCAGCAGCCAAGAAACTAGCGGGGGGTCAAGCTCCTACGAGCAGTACTTC	CASSQETSGGSSSYEQYF
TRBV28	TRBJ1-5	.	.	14	TGTGCCAGCATCGAAGGGCAGGGCCATCAGCCCCAGCATTTT	CASIEGQGHQPQHF
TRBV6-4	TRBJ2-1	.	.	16	TGTGCCAGCAGGGAATCGGCGTCTAGCCTAGGCAATGAGCAGTTCTTC	CASRESASSLGNEQFF
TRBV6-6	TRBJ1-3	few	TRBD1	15	TGTGCCAGCAGTTTAGACAGGGCCTCTGGAAACACCATATATTTT	CASSLDRASGNTIYF
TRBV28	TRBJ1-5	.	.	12	TGTGGCGCCTCGGCGGTAAATCAGCCCCAGCATTTT	CGASAVNQPQHF
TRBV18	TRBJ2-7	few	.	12	TGTGCCAGCTCACCCAACAGGGCCTGGGAGTACTTC	CASSPNRAWEYF
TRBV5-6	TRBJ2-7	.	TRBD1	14	TGTGCCAGCAGCAAGCAGGGGGCGGCCTACGAGCAGTACTTC	CASSKQGAAYEQYF
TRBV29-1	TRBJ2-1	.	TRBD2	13	TGCAGCGTCGCGACTAGCGGGATAAATGAGCAGTTCTTC	CSVATSGINEQFF
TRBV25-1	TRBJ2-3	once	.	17	TGTGCCAGCAGTAAAACAGGTGGTAGTCTAAGCACAGATACGCAGTATTTT	CASSKTGGSLSTDTQYF
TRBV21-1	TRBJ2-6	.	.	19	TGTGCCGGCAGCTCTATGAGGCCTAGCGGCCCTTCTGGGGCCAACGTCCTGACTTTC	CAGSSMRPSGPSGANVLTF
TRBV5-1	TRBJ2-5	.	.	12	TGCGCCAGCAGACGGGGCCAAGAGACCCAGTACTTC	CASRRGQETQYF
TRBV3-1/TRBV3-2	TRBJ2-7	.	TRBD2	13	TGTGCCAGCAGCCGGACTAGCGGGAGCGAGCAGTACTTC	CASSRTSGSEQYF
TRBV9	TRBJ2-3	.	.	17	TGTGCCAGCAGCGCTCTTACTGGAGAATTTAGCACAGATACGCAGTATTTT	CASSALTGEFSTDTQYF
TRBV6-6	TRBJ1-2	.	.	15	TGTGCCAGCAGTGTTCGGGACTCAACATCCTATGGCTACACCTTC	CASSVRDSTSYGYTF
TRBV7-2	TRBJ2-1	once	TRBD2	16	TGTGCCAGCAGCTTAGCCGGGACTAGCGGGACAGATGAGCAGTTCTTC	CASSLAGTSGTDEQFF
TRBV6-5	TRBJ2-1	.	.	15	TGTGCCAGCAGTCCTCGGACTATCCGCTACAATGAGCAGTTCTTC	CASSPRTIRYNEQFF
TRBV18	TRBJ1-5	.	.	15	TGTGCCAGCTCCCGGGACTCCGGGTCGAAGGAACCCCAGCATTTT	CASSRDSGSKEPQHF
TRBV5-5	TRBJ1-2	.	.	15	TGTGCCAGCAGCTTGCGTGACTCCGGATCGTATGGCTACACCTTC	CASSLRDSGSYGYTF
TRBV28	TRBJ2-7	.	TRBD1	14	TGTGCCAGCAGTTTAAGGGACAGGTACTACGAGCAGTACTTC	CASSLRDRYYEQYF
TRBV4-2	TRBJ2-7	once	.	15	TGTGCCAGCAGCCAAGGTCTTACGGGACTCTACGAGCAGTACTTC	CASSQGLTGLYEQYF
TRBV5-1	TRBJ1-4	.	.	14	TGCGCCAGCAGCTTGGCCGGCCAGGGGGAAAAACTGTTTTTT	CASSLAGQGEKLFF
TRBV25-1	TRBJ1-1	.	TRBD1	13	TGTGCCTCGGGGACAGGGGGTTTCACTGAAGCTTTCTTT	CASGTGGFTEAFF
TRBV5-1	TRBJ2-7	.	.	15	TGCGCCAGCAGCTTGGATTTTCGTGAGGGGGACGAGCAGTACTTC	CASSLDFREGDEQYF
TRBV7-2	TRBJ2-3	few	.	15	TGTGCCAGCAGCTTTCAGACAGGAATTTCAGATACGCAGTATTTT	CASSFQTGISDTQYF
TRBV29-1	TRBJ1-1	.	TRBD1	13	TGCAGCGTCCAAGGGGGCCTGAACACTGAAGCTTTCTTT	CSVQGGLNTEAFF
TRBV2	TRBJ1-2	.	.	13	TGTGCCAGCAGTGACCGCAGGGATAATGGCTACACCTTC	CASSDRRDNGYTF